These 10 T cell receptor beta chains were sequenced from one sample in a study of regulatory and conventional T cells in RAG deficiency. Conventional CD4+ T cells were sorted from blood as CD25-low CD127-high cells. Some clones are missing from TCRdb's copy, which holds only in-frame ones; the method was immunoSEQ multiplex PCR. In the table there are 10,000 to 15,000 clones, about 92% of which are singletons. The same sample was also used in a study of regulatory T cells. As that report states: The primer mix had 52 TRBV and 13 TRBJ primers.

Sequenced material: CD4+ effector T cells sorted from blood. The receptors derive from a human donor in good health.

The rearrangement uses TRBV5-1 and TRBJ1-1; maybe TRBD1 (6 bases). Germline V gives CDR1 SGHRS, CDR2 YFSETQ. The V end lost 2 bases, the J end lost 10 bases, and 15 bases lay between the germline ends. The CDR3 has 13 residues. CDR3 in amino acids: CASSLEGGQVAFF. In nucleotides, the CDR3 is TGCGCCAGCAGCTTAGAAGGGGGGCAGGTAGCTTTCTTT.

The rearrangement uses TRBV6-5 and TRBJ1-2; 7 bases line up with TRBD1. The CDR3 covers 14 residues. The V segment lost 5 bases and the J segment 5 bases; nucleotides outside the gene matches: 8. Germline CDR1 is MNHEY and CDR2 is SVGAGI. CDR3 nucleotide sequence: TGTGCCAGCAGTAAACCGGGACAGCATTATGGCTACACCTTC. Translated: CASSKPGQHYGYTF.

The chain joins TRBV6-6 to TRBJ1-5; 9 bases agree with TRBD1. The germline V gene encodes CDR1 MNHNY and CDR2 SVGAGI (reference sequence). The CDR3 extends over 14 amino acids. The V gene end was trimmed by 6 bases and the J gene end by 6 bases; junction bases not matched to a gene: 6. The CDR3 protein is CASRGTGTAQPQHF. CDR3 DNA sequence: TGTGCCAGCAGGGGGACAGGGACAGCTCAGCCCCAGCATTTT.

The chain carries TRBV30 and TRBJ2-1, with TRBD2 matching 8 bases. Germline lookup yields CDR1 GTSNPN and CDR2 SVGIG (reference sequence). This CDR3 has 14 amino acids. The V gene end was trimmed by 3 bases and the J gene end by 3 bases; junction bases not matched to a gene: 4. The CDR3 protein is CAWSPSGLYNEQFF. The CDR3 nucleotides read TGTGCCTGGAGCCCTAGCGGGCTCTACAATGAGCAGTTCTTC.

This chain links TRBV5-4 with TRBJ2-1; 8 bases match TRBD1. CDR3 length equals 18 residues. Germline V gene data show CDR1 as SGHNT and CDR2 as YYREEE (reference sequence). Trimming took 4 bases from V and 3 from J; bases not matched to a gene: 15. This chain's CDR3 is CASSRRQGPHANYNEQFF. The DNA of the CDR3 is TGTGCCAGCAGCCGACGACAGGGGCCGCATGCCAACTACAATGAGCAGTTCTTC.

The chain employs TRBV2 and TRBJ1-1, with D perhaps TRBD1 (6 bases). Trimming took off 6 bases at V and 4 bases at J, with 15 bases between the two ends. The CDR3 contains 14 residues. CDR1 SNHLY and CDR2 FYNNEI come from the germline V gene. The CDR3 nucleotides read TGTGCCAGCAGCAAACAGGGTGAGATCACTGAAGCTTTCTTT. Translation gives CASSKQGEITEAFF. The full variable domain, completed using reference TRBV2 and TRBJ1-1, is EPEVTQTPSHQVTQMGQEVILRCVPISNHLYFYWYRQILGQKVEFLVSFYNNEISEKSEIFDDQFSVERPDGSNFTLKIRSTKLEDSAMYFCASSKQGEITEAFFGQGTRLTVV.

The rearrangement uses TRBV25-1 and TRBJ1-2; 7 positions match TRBD1. The CDR3 consists of 18 residues. V lost 5 bases to trimming and J lost 3 bases; unmatched junction nucleotides: 18. Germline assignment: CDR1 MGHDK and CDR2 SYGVNS. CDR3 sequence: CASSPPDLRQGGYYGYTF. The CDR3 coding sequence is TGTGCCAGCAGTCCCCCAGACCTCCGACAGGGCGGGTACTATGGCTACACCTTC.

The chain joins TRBV5-6 to TRBJ1-2; D gene ambiguous. Germline values: CDR1 SGHDT, CDR2 YYEEEE. V was pared by 4 bases and J by 4 bases, with 8 bases between. The CDR3 is 12 amino acids. CDR3 in amino acids: CASSETFYGYTF. The DNA for the CDR3 is TGTGCCAGCAGCGAAACATTCTATGGCTACACCTTC.

The chain joins TRBV27 to TRBJ2-1; tentative D call: TRBD2 (5 bases). CDR1 MNHEY and CDR2 SMNVEV come from the germline V gene (reference sequence). Deletions cut 2 bases from V and 1 base from J, with 12 bases between. This CDR3 region has 16 residues. The CDR3 coding sequence is TGTGCCAGCAGTTTAAGGCGGGCCACTTCCTACAATGAGCAGTTCTTC. This translates into CASSLRRATSYNEQFF.

The chain combines TRBV18 with TRBJ2-3, with a possible D match to TRBD2 (6 bases). V lost 3 bases and J lost 3, with 16 bases in between. This CDR3 is built from 16 residues. Germline CDR1 and CDR2: KGHSH and LQKENI. The CDR3 protein is CASSPLAALATDTQYF. In nucleotides, the CDR3 is TGTGCCAGCTCACCTTTAGCGGCCCTGGCGACAGATACGCAGTATTTT.